This TCR beta chain was profiled in a study of memory CD4+ T cells and cytomegalovirus serostatus. Some clones are missing from TCRdb's copy, which holds only in-frame ones; the method was immunoSEQ multiplex PCR. The sample records fewer than 75,000 clones, approximately 80% being singletons. Single viable CD3+CD4+CD8-CD45RO+ cells were sorted as the memory CD4+ T cells. Broader study findings: The CMV-associated TCR signature appears largely within the CD4+ memory repertoire.

From germline, CDR1 is LGHNA and CDR2 YNFKEQ. V lost 0 bases and J lost 4, with 9 bases in between. This CDR3 comprises 14 residues. A remark on this clone: Its target is unknown.

The sequenced sample consisted of memory CD4+ T cells from blood. This sequence was found in an adult in good health and CMV-seronegative. The V gene is TRBV4-2, the J gene TRBJ1-1; D is undetermined. The CDR3 here is CASSQDPLSTEAFF. Written as DNA, the CDR3 is TGTGCCAGCAGCCAAGATCCCCTGAGCACTGAAGCTTTCTTT.